This TCR beta chain was sequenced during a study of pediatric ulcerative colitis. At the level of the study: Disease was pancolitis in over 5 and left-sided in two, histology-confirmed. The study, taken as a whole, reports: Two rectal CDR3 clonotypes occurred in all ulcerative colitis patients.

One to two pinch biopsies were taken from the rectum during colonoscopy. Sequencing depth was up to 500,000 reads per sample. Produced via immunoSEQ multiplex PCR; TCRdb's table is partial and in-frame only. The table lists about 20,000 clones, roughly 74% of them singletons. Comment on this clone: Its target is unknown.

The V and J ends lost 0 bases and 5 bases, in that order; junction bases with no gene match: 8. Looked up from germline, CDR1 is LGHNA and CDR2 is YNFKEQ. This CDR3 is built from 18 residues. The clonotype was recovered from a boy between 10 and 17 years old with moderate ulcerative colitis. The rearrangement links TRBV4-2 to TRBJ2-5; TRBD2 aligns across 14 bases. Input material: gut tissue. The CDR3 coding sequence is TGTGCCAGCAGCCAAGAAAGACTAGCGGGAGGGCCGATCGAGACCCAGTACTTC. As protein: CASSQERLAGGPIETQYF.